One T cell receptor (beta chain) is described in this entry. No cognate antigen has been identified for it. Per-base qualities were not stored, and no clone one base away is much larger. This record comes from a study of blood T cell repertoires in COVID-19 (TCRdb year 2020). About the investigation overall: The collaborator samples originated in the United States, Italy and Spain and spanned the acute and convalescent phases of COVID-19. Deeply sampled blood TCRbeta repertoires from subjects exposed to, actively infected with, or recovered from COVID-19 were included in the dataset. Nearly every sample came with metadata listing a de-identified subject ID, COVID-19 status, age in years and sex. Where available, HLA class I and class II types were taken from metadata supplied by the sample provider and were not determined by assay-based typing. The repertoires were released in a freely available public database intended as a resource for research on the immune response to SARS-CoV-2. Samples came from the ongoing ImmuneRACE study (first 160 participants) plus 1,254 subjects from 6 global collaborators. The material from the prospective study consisted of cDNA or gDNA derived from T cells, B-cell-depleted T cells, or PBMCs.

The CDR3 holds 12 amino acids from the cysteine to the phenylalanine. The entry retains the CDR3 DNA only, 36 bases that are in frame from base 1. Between the V and J ends, shortened by 1 base and 4 bases respectively, the junction contains 4 bases. The germline V gene (reference sequence) yields PRHDT for CDR1 and FYEKMQ for CDR2. General findings and caveats noted by the study authors: Clinical and demographic metadata were provided uncurated, with the amount varying by source and participant.

Enrolling through a virtual design, the prospective study's participants ranged in age from roughly 18 to 95 years and lived across 20 to 25 United States geographic areas. In the prospective study, cohorts were assigned on the basis of participant-reported clinical history obtained from a screening survey and a study questionnaire. In the prospective study, mobile phlebotomists collected whole blood, serum and a nasopharyngeal or oropharyngeal swab from each participant. Participants in the prospective study had the option to provide additional blood draws and questionnaires over a roughly 2-month period. Before DNA extraction, prospective study blood samples were shipped either frozen or at room temperature. TCRbeta CDR3 regions were amplified from genomic DNA by means of the immunoSEQ Assay, a bias-controlled multiplex PCR. Per the source publication's procedure: The number of nucleated cells in each sample was estimated by amplification of reference gene primers within the assay. Sequence reads were collapsed and filtered to measure the absolute abundance of every unique TCRbeta CDR3 rearrangement. For each sample, productive Simpson clonality was calculated by taking the square root of Simpson's diversity index across productive rearrangements. TCRdb took this table from immuneACCESS and kept in-frame rearrangements with V and J called. Such tables lack part of the clones; where checked against another copy, unresolved V genes explain under half of the gap, and the rest is unexplained. The V and J calls and clone size come from that table; D and trimming were worked out from the DNA. The sample yields about 220,000 clones; around 90% were counted once. 2% to 3% of the sample comes from the top ten.

Material for sequencing was PBMCs or T cells enriched from blood (not recorded which). The receptor chain draws on TRBV13 and TRBJ1-1, with the D gene too uncertain to name. The clonotype originates from a woman aged 25 to 39 with acute COVID-19. The CDR3 in this case is CASSLAGTEAFF. The base sequence is TGTGCCAGCAGCTTAGCGGGCACTGAAGCTTTCTTT. The CDR3 plus the reference TRBV13 and TRBJ1-1 genes for the other parts give the full variable domain: AAGVIQSPRHLIKEKRETATLKCYPIPRHDTVYWYQQGPGQDPQFLISFYEKMQSDKGSIPDRFSAQQFSDYHSELNMSSLELGDSALYFCASSLAGTEAFFGQGTRLTVV.